The present TCR beta chain was sequenced within a study of blood T cells in healthy people across ages. Points from the study as a whole: Donor CMV infection status was unknown, possibly confounding age-related changes in expanded clonotypes. A conclusive naive versus antigen-experienced comparison was prevented by the unsorted PBMCs. Compared with aged donors, long-lived donors showed fewer expanded clones, suggesting selection.

Alongside a J-beta primer mix, a sample-barcoded 5' primer served in a second PCR lasting 7 to 11 cycles. Samples each returned at least 2.5 million CDR3-containing paired-end reads. TCRdb used MiXCR to reprocess the 5' RACE reads, holding one entry per CDR3 protein. The sample shows some 920,000 distinct CDR3 sequences, 45% to 60% of them seen only once. This clonotype was seen just once. Its antigen is undetermined. Sequenced sample: blood. This sequence originates from a woman aged 55 to 70 in good health.

The CDR3 region is CSASPTGIKSAEAFF. The CDR3 DNA follows: TGCAGTGCCTCGCCCACAGGGATTAAATCGGCTGAAGCTTTCTTT. The chain joins TRBV20-1 to TRBJ1-1, with D maybe TRBD1 (6 bases). Germline CDR1 DFQATT, CDR2 SNEGSKA (reference sequence). The V end lost 6 bases, the J end lost 6 bases, and 23 bases lay between the germline ends. This CDR3 has 15 residues.